The T cell receptor beta chain described here comes from a study of T cell changes during pregnancy in multiple sclerosis (dated by TCRdb to 2018 to 2020). With respect to the entire study: The study examined how the T cell repertoire changed over the course of pregnancy in women with multiple sclerosis.

Libraries came from the immunoSEQ multiplex PCR assay. This immuneACCESS table, as held by TCRdb, lists in-frame sequences with V and J called but not all clones. Of the missing ones, under half trace to an unresolved V gene in checked studies; the others have no known cause. The sample data list 35,000 to 45,000 clones, and around nine tenths of these were observed just once. Over 0.85% of the sample comes from the top ten. This clone has a count of ten or more. Its antigen target is currently unknown. One base away there is no much larger clone; base qualities are not given. The CDR3 has 16 amino acids, counting the end cysteine and phenylalanine. CDR3 DNA only is kept here, 48 bases in frame from base 1. After removal of 4 bases from V and 3 bases from J, the junction retains 12 bases not matched to a gene. For CDR1 and CDR2, the germline V gene (reference sequence) lists WNHNN and SYGVQD.

The rearranged segments are TRBV10-1 and TRBJ2-7; TRBD1 fits 7 bases in the junction. The input for sequencing was CD4+ T cells from peripheral blood mononuclear cells, taken after pregnancy. This receptor was obtained from a female donor with multiple sclerosis, enrolled in a pregnancy study. In nucleotide form, the sequence is TGCGCCAGCAGTGGGATGGGCAACAGGGGAAGCTACGAGCAGTACTTC. It translates to CASSGMGNRGSYEQYF.